The 5 T cell receptor beta chains given below trace back to one sample, sequenced in a study of OX40 agonist ivuxolimab in advanced cancers. Produced via immunoSEQ multiplex PCR; TCRdb's table is partial and in-frame only. The data contain 50,000 to 70,000 clones, 84% of them seen just once; the ten biggest clones take up about 0.65%. The input for sequencing was CD4+ or CD8+ T cells sorted from blood, taken in a trial of the OX40 agonist ivuxolimab. The receptors shown here come from an adult with an advanced solid tumor such as melanoma, head and neck, liver or kidney cancer.

This clone has a single count. The CDR3 nucleotides are TGTGCCAGCAGCTGGGACACGGTATTTGGCTATGGCTACACCTTC. Translated: CASSWDTVFGYGYTF. The chain is built from TRBV7-9 and TRBJ1-2, with D possibly TRBD1 on 6 matching bases. Germline V CDR1 and CDR2: SEHNR, FQNEAQ (reference sequence). The CDR3 is made up of 15 amino acids. The V end was cut by 4 bases, the J end by 4 bases, with 16 bases between.

The rearrangement links TRBV7-7 to TRBJ1-5; TRBD1 agrees at 11 bases. Germline loops: CDR1 SSHAT, CDR2 FNYEAQ (reference sequence). Trimming removed 8 bases from V and 8 bases from J; junction bases left unmatched: 5. The CDR3 extends over 13 amino acids. Here the CDR3 reads CASPGQGEEPQHF. The CDR3 DNA follows: TGTGCCAGCCCGGGACAGGGGGAAGAGCCCCAGCATTTT.

The chain is built from TRBV28 and TRBJ1-3; 7 bases align to TRBD1. V shed 6 bases, J shed 8 bases, and the junction held 13 bases outside the gene matches. Looked up from germline, CDR1 is MDHEN and CDR2 is SYDVKM. The CDR3 runs 15 residues. The CDR3 nucleotides read TGTGCCAGCAGCCCAGGGGCAGGGGGTTTGGACACCATATATTTT. Residues: CASSPGAGGLDTIYF.

The rearrangement links TRBV18 to TRBJ1-3; the D gene is possibly TRBD1 (6 bases). The V end was cut by 3 bases, the J end by 2 bases, with 14 bases between. The CDR3 has 16 residues. Germline V gene lookup returns CDR1 KGHSH and CDR2 LQKENI. As DNA, the CDR3 is TGTGCCAGCTCACCTGGGGGGCGAGGCACTGGAAACACCATATATTTT. This sequence encodes CASSPGGRGTGNTIYF.

The V gene is TRBV6-5, the J gene TRBJ1-2; no reliable D call. This CDR3 is 13 amino acids long. Trimming took 5 bases from V and 5 from J, leaving 12 bases between them. Germline V gives CDR1 MNHEY, CDR2 SVGAGI. CDR3 bases: TGTGCCAGCAGTGCCGCAGTGGGGTATGGCTACACCTTC. It translates to CASSAAVGYGYTF.